This record looks at one T cell receptor beta chain sequence and its context. TCRdb's copy holds only in-frame clones and misses some; the assay was immunoSEQ multiplex PCR. The data contain over a million clones, roughly 96% of them singletons. Naive CD4+ cells were CD45RA-selected; the remaining cells were memory. The entry originates in a study of shared clonotypes between healthy human individuals. Germline CDR1 and CDR2: SGHKS and YYEKEE (reference sequence). V lost 2 bases and J lost 6, with 9 bases in between. The CDR3 consists of 13 residues. J is TRBJ1-5 and V is TRBV5-5; D uncertain. The sequencing sample was made of naive CD4+ T cells sorted from blood. Stated subset: CD45RA+ positively selected. The TCR was taken from a young man in good health. CDR3 in DNA: TGTGCCAGCAGCTTCTCTCGCTTTCAGCCCCAGCATTTT. Its translation: CASSFSRFQPQHF.